The 16 T cell receptor beta chains below come from one sample, sequenced in a study of shared clonotypes between healthy human individuals. TCRdb's copy holds only in-frame clones and misses some; the assay was immunoSEQ multiplex PCR. The table records 780,000 or so clones, 72% of them present only once. Specimen: memory CD4+ T cells sorted from blood. Subset denoted: CD45RA-negative fraction. These receptors were taken from a woman aged 25 to 39 in good health.

This chain connects TRBV11-2 to TRBJ2-7; 12 nucleotides agree with TRBD1. Trimming removed 5 bases from V and 5 bases from J; junction bases left unmatched: 4. This CDR3 has 14 amino acids. The germline CDR1 and CDR2 sequences are SGHAT and FQNNGV. The CDR3 loop reads CASSRGQGANEQYF. CDR3 nucleotide sequence: TGTGCCAGCAGCCGGGGACAGGGGGCTAACGAGCAGTACTTC.

This chain uses TRBV19 with TRBJ2-7; 7 bases are shared with TRBD1. The germline V gene encodes CDR1 LNHDA and CDR2 SQIVND (reference sequence). V was clipped by 5 bases and J by 3 bases; unmatched bases: 7. This CDR3 contains 14 residues. The CDR3 DNA reads as TGTGCCAGTAGTTCCGGGACAGACCTCTACGAGCAGTACTTC. The encoded protein is CASSSGTDLYEQYF.

This chain uses TRBV6-1 with TRBJ1-4, with D possibly TRBD1 on 5 matching bases. The CDR3 contains 13 residues. V lost 10 bases and J 3 bases, leaving 12 bases between the germline ends. Germline CDR1 and CDR2: MNHNS and SASEGT. DNA for the CDR3: TGTGCCACAAGTGGGGGAGCTAATGAAAAACTGTTTTTT. This encodes CATSGGANEKLFF.

Note on this clone: Other DNA sequences in this sample translate to the same CDR3. The rearrangement links TRBV29-1 to TRBJ2-5; 9 nucleotides agree with TRBD1. This CDR3 has 12 residues. V lost 7 bases and J lost 5; bases outside the gene matches: 5. Germline V gives CDR1 SQVTM, CDR2 ANQGSEA. The DNA of the CDR3 is TGCAGCGCTCGGACAGGGGTGGAGACCCAGTACTTC. This codes for CSARTGVETQYF.

The chain uses TRBV27 and TRBJ2-7, with 11 bases lining up with TRBD2. The trim removed 6 bases at V and 6 bases at J, leaving 10 bases unmatched. The CDR3 has 15 amino acids. The V gene's germline CDR1 is MNHEY and CDR2 SMNVEV (reference sequence). The CDR3 DNA follows: TGTGCCAGCAGGGGCATAGCGGGAGGGCCTAGCGAGCAGTACTTC. Amino acids: CASRGIAGGPSEQYF.

By share, this clone counts as medium-sized. The genes are TRBV28 and TRBJ2-2; D unclear. The CDR3 spans 12 residues. V was clipped by 6 bases and J by 6 bases, with 8 bases between them. Looked up from germline, CDR1 is MDHEN and CDR2 is SYDVKM. The CDR3 DNA is TGTGCCAGCAGGAGGAGATCCGGGGAGCTGTTTTTT. Its translation is CASRRRSGELFF. The variable domain in full, completed from reference TRBV28 and TRBJ2-2, reads DVKVTQSSRYLVKRTGEKVFLECVQDMDHENMFWYRQDPGLGLRLIYFSYDVKMKEKGDIPEGYSVSREKKERFSLILESASTNQTSMYLCASRRRSGELFFGEGSRLTVL.

The chain recombines TRBV2 with TRBJ2-3, with 8 bases matching TRBD2. The ends lost 5 bases at V and 5 bases at J; junction bases unmatched: 9. This CDR3 is built from 15 residues. Germline CDR1 SNHLY, CDR2 FYNNEI. CDR3 DNA sequence: TGTGCCAGCAGTTTGAGCGGGAGTGGAGGAGATACGCAGTATTTT. As protein: CASSLSGSGGDTQYF. Looking up the rest from reference TRBV2 and TRBJ2-3 gives the full variable domain: EPEVTQTPSHQVTQMGQEVILRCVPISNHLYFYWYRQILGQKVEFLVSFYNNEISEKSEIFDDQFSVERPDGSNFTLKIRSTKLEDSAMYFCASSLSGSGGDTQYFGPGTRLTVL.

V usage is TRBV6-6 and J usage is TRBJ1-4, with D hard to call. CDR1 is MNHNY, CDR2 SVGAGI, per germline (reference sequence). This CDR3 is 12 amino acids long. Trimming cost V 6 bases and J 8 bases, with 10 bases left between them. The CDR3 sequence: CASRREQEKLFF. CDR3 DNA sequence: TGTGCCAGCAGAAGGGAGCAAGAAAAACTGTTTTTT.

This sequence joins TRBV5-1 and TRBJ2-1; no definite D call. The CDR3 has 14 residues. V lost 6 bases and J lost 0, with 10 bases in between. Germline V CDR1 and CDR2: SGHRS, YFSETQ. CDR3 protein: CASMLGNSYNEQFF. The CDR3 DNA reads TGCGCCAGCATGCTGGGAAACTCCTACAATGAGCAGTTCTTC.

The chain couples TRBV10-2 to TRBJ1-5; D remains ambiguous. V was trimmed by 3 bases and J by 5 bases, leaving 8 bases between them. The CDR3 contains 13 residues. Per the germline V gene, CDR1 is WSHSY and CDR2 is SAAADI. The CDR3 loop is CASSDWRDQPQHF. CDR3 sequence (DNA): TGCGCCAGCAGTGATTGGAGGGATCAGCCCCAGCATTTT.

This chain links TRBV5-1 with TRBJ1-3, with TRBD1 matching over 8 bases. The CDR3 extends over 15 amino acids. J gave up 2 bases and V 4 bases, and 5 bases lay outside the gene matches. Germline V gene data show CDR1 as SGHRS and CDR2 as YFSETQ. CDR3: CASSGQGVTGNTIYF. CDR3 bases: TGCGCCAGCAGCGGACAGGGAGTCACTGGAAACACCATATATTTT.

J is TRBJ2-1 and V is TRBV27; D is uncertain. Germline V CDR1 and CDR2: MNHEY, SMNVEV (reference sequence). V gave up 2 bases and J gave up 1 base, with 9 bases separating them. This CDR3 has 15 residues. In DNA, the CDR3 is TGTGCCAGCAGTTTAGCAAGATTGTCCTACAATGAGCAGTTCTTC. This gives the protein CASSLARLSYNEQFF.

This clone was seen more than once but under ten times. The chain employs TRBV2 and TRBJ2-7, with 7 bases matching TRBD1. Germline loops: CDR1 SNHLY, CDR2 FYNNEI. This CDR3 is 13 amino acids long. The ends lost 10 bases at V and 2 bases at J; junction bases unmatched: 8. CDR3 DNA sequence: TGTGCCACCCGGGACAGTGAACCCTACGAGCAGTACTTC. It encodes CATRDSEPYEQYF.

This rearrangement joins TRBV18 to TRBJ1-4; TRBD1 matches at 7 bases. This CDR3 comprises 15 residues. Germline CDR1 reads KGHSH; CDR2 reads LQKENI. The V segment lost 1 base and the J segment 5 bases; nucleotides outside the gene matches: 4. CDR3 DNA sequence: TGTGCCAGCTCACCACGGACAGGAGAAAATGAAAAACTGTTTTTT. This codes for CASSPRTGENEKLFF.

This clone was seen at least ten times. The J gene is TRBJ1-5, the V gene TRBV30; a weak D match, TRBD1 (5 bases). Germline-derived CDR1 and CDR2 are GTSNPN and SVGIG (reference sequence). The CDR3 is 13 residues long. Trimming pared 0 bases from V and 5 bases from J, leaving 8 bases between. The CDR3 sequence: CAWSVLGHQPQHF. DNA for the CDR3: TGTGCCTGGAGTGTATTGGGGCATCAGCCCCAGCATTTT.

V usage is TRBV10-1 and J usage is TRBJ2-7, with no clear D. Per germline, CDR1 WNHNN and CDR2 SYGVQD (reference sequence). V shed 7 bases and J shed 2 bases, with 9 bases lying between them. The CDR3 totals 12 residues. The CDR3 DNA reads as TGCGCCAGCACGCTAAAACCCTACGAGCAGTACTTC. Translated, it gives CASTLKPYEQYF.